This T cell receptor (beta chain) comes out of a study of blood T cell repertoires in COVID-19. On the study more broadly: Specimens from acute and convalescent COVID-19 originated in the United States, Italy and Spain. The cDNA or gDNA used as material had been derived from T cells, B-cell-depleted T cells, or PBMCs.

Sequencing was performed with immunoSEQ multiplex PCR; in TCRdb, only in-frame clones are kept and a portion is missing. The sample yields around 230,000 clones, 75% to 90% seen once. V was clipped by 5 bases and J by 0 bases; unmatched bases: 11. CDR3 length: 18 amino acids. Germline-derived CDR1 and CDR2 are LNHDA and SQIVND (reference sequence). The chain employs TRBV19 and TRBJ2-3; 10 positions match TRBD2. What was sequenced was peripheral blood. The receptor was derived from a woman in her 70s with active or convalescent COVID-19. DNA of the CDR3: TGTGCCAGTAGTCCCGAATGGGCTAGCGGGAGCAGCACAGATACGCAGTATTTT. It codes for CASSPEWASGSSTDTQYF.